The 17 T cell receptor beta chains reported below all come from one sample, sequenced in a study of Graves' ophthalmopathy and Graves' hyperthyroidism. RNA transcripts were the template, and TCR beta CDR3 regions were amplified from them. The library came from an HTBI-primed first-round RT-PCR and a second-round multiplex PCR. TCRdb processed the multiplex PCR reads anew with MiXCR; each CDR3 protein has one entry. The table records approximately 1.2 million distinct CDR3 sequences, about 40% of them present only once. The sequencing input was peripheral blood or thyroid tissue (not recorded which). The receptor source for this set is an adult man with Graves' hyperthyroidism.

This clonotype was seen a few times. The gene calls are TRBV7-6 and TRBJ2-5; D call uncertain. Trimming took 1 base from V and 4 from J, leaving 16 bases between them. CDR3 length equals 16 residues. Germline CDR1 and CDR2: SGHVS and FNYEAQ. The DNA of the CDR3 is TGTGCCAGCAGCTTAGGTTCCGGTAGGCTTGGAGAGACCCAGTACTTC. This translates into CASSLGSGRLGETQYF.

This clonotype was counted at least ten times. The chain links TRBV29-1 to TRBJ1-1; 7 bases align to TRBD1. The CDR3 totals 13 residues. CDR1 and CDR2 (germline): SQVTM, ANQGSEA. Trimming at V came to 7 bases and at J to 0 bases, leaving 5 bases not matched to a gene. The CDR3 loop reads CSAGGQMNTEAFF. The CDR3 DNA follows: TGCAGCGCCGGGGGACAGATGAACACTGAAGCTTTCTTT.

The table lists this clonotype with many counts. The chain joins TRBV20-1 to TRBJ2-7, with a weak D call TRBD1 (6 bases). Germline V gene sequence: CDR1 DFQATT, CDR2 SNEGSKA (reference sequence). The CDR3 length is 13 residues. Trimming took off 3 bases at V and 8 bases at J, with 17 bases between the two ends. The CDR3, as DNA: TGCAGTGCTAGTCTAGGGGGTTTGGCTCAGCAGTACTTC. The encoded protein is CSASLGGLAQQYF.

This chain connects TRBV29-1 to TRBJ2-7; 8 nucleotides align to TRBD1. The CDR3 has 16 amino acids. The germline gives CDR1 SQVTM, CDR2 ANQGSEA. The V segment lost 7 bases and the J segment 2 bases; nucleotides outside the gene matches: 16. DNA for the CDR3: TGCAGCGCCAGCAGCAACAGAGGACAGGGAACCTACGAGCAGTACTTC. Its protein product is CSASSNRGQGTYEQYF.

V is TRBV7-2 and J is TRBJ2-5; the D gene is possibly TRBD2 (5 bases). CDR3 length: 14 residues. Between the trimmed V and J ends, which lost 0 bases and 5 bases, there was a span of 10 bases. The germline gives CDR1 SGHTA, CDR2 FQGNSA. CDR3 loop: CASSLALWEETQYF. Written as DNA, the CDR3 is TGTGCCAGCAGCTTAGCGCTCTGGGAGGAGACCCAGTACTTC.

The chain has TRBV29-1 and TRBJ1-4, with TRBD1 matching over 7 bases. This CDR3 is 13 amino acids long. Germline CDR1 reads SQVTM; CDR2 reads ANQGSEA. The J segment lost 7 bases and the V segment lost 5 bases, leaving 7 bases of the junction unmatched. The CDR3 reads CSVSEGAGEKLFF. CDR3 bases: TGCAGCGTTTCGGAGGGGGCAGGTGAAAAACTGTTTTTT.

The chain uses TRBV12-3 or TRBV12-4 and TRBJ1-2; tentatively, D is TRBD1 (6 bases). The CDR3 has 13 amino acids. V gave up 6 bases and J gave up 7 bases, with 15 bases separating them. The DNA of the CDR3 is TGTGCCAGCAGCCCCGGGACACTCTTTGGCTACACCTTC. It yields the protein CASSPGTLFGYTF.

This clonotype was observed a handful of times. The V and J genes are TRBV12-3 or TRBV12-4 and TRBJ2-2; D gene uncertain. The CDR3 is 12 residues long. Trimming removed 3 bases at V and 10 bases at J, with 9 bases between. CDR3 bases: TGTGCCAGCAGTTTTAGGGCGGCGGAGCTGTTTTTT. Amino acids: CASSFRAAELFF.

This clonotype was seen ten or more times. The rearrangement links TRBV5-8 to TRBJ1-1; D is perhaps TRBD1 (5 bases). Germline-derived CDR1 and CDR2 are SGHTS and YDEGEE. V gave up 0 bases and J gave up 3 bases, with 9 bases separating them. This CDR3 comprises 14 residues. The CDR3 DNA reads as TGTGCCAGCAGCTTGGGGGACGATCACACTGAAGCTTTCTTT. Residues: CASSLGDDHTEAFF.

CDR3 in DNA: TGTGCCATCAGTGATTCGCGGACAGCAGACACCGGGGAAAAACTGTTTTTT. It yields the protein CAISDSRTADTGEKLFF. The chain couples TRBV10-3 to TRBJ1-4; tentatively, D is TRBD1 (6 bases). V was trimmed by 3 bases and J by 8 bases, leaving 22 bases between them. The CDR3 contains 17 residues. Germline V gives CDR1 ENHRY, CDR2 SYGVKD.

This clonotype was detected many times. The chain uses TRBV15 and TRBJ1-4; D gene uncertain. The CDR3 runs 16 residues. CDR1 is LNHNV, CDR2 YYDKDF, per germline (reference sequence). Trimming took off 0 bases at V and 4 bases at J, with 12 bases between the two ends. The CDR3 DNA follows: TGTGCCACCAGCAGAGAGGCTGACCAGGTTAATGAAAAACTGTTTTTT. It yields the protein CATSREADQVNEKLFF. The entire variable domain, with the rest obtained from reference TRBV15 and TRBJ1-4, is as follows: DAMVIQNPRYQVTQFGKPVTLSCSQTLNHNVMYWYQQKSSQAPKLLFHYYDKDFNNEADTPDNFQSRRPNTSFCFLDIRSPGLGDTAMYLCATSREADQVNEKLFFGSGTQLSVL.

This clonotype was observed many times. The chain employs TRBV7-2 and TRBJ1-5; tentative D call: TRBD1 (6 bases). The length of the CDR3 is 13 residues. Trimming took 5 bases from V and 5 from J, leaving 10 bases between them. Per the germline V gene, CDR1 is SGHTA and CDR2 is FQGNSA. The CDR3 reads CASSIHRDQPQHF. The CDR3 nucleotides are TGTGCCAGCAGCATACACAGGGATCAGCCCCAGCATTTT.

This clonotype has at least ten counts. The rearrangement joins TRBV5-1 to TRBJ1-6; 8 bases agree with TRBD1. After removal of 4 bases from V and 10 bases from J, the junction contained 10 bases not matched to a gene. Germline CDR1 SGHRS, CDR2 YFSETQ. The CDR3 is 15 amino acids. CDR3 sequence: CASSEFGTGGSPLHF. In nucleotides, the CDR3 is TGCGCCAGCAGCGAGTTTGGGACAGGCGGCTCACCCCTCCACTTT.

This clonotype has at least ten counts. The chain links TRBV2 to TRBJ1-2; D is unclear. CDR1 and CDR2 from the germline V gene are SNHLY and FYNNEI. V gave up 7 bases and J gave up 1 base, with 16 bases separating them. There are 15 residues in the CDR3. The CDR3: CASTPRGELNYGYTF. CDR3 DNA sequence: TGTGCCAGCACCCCCAGAGGAGAGCTTAACTATGGCTACACCTTC.

The CDR3 coding sequence is TGTGCCAGCTCACCACCTCGGGGGCAAGCTTTCTTT. This codes for CASSPPRGQAFF. The chain employs TRBV18 and TRBJ1-1, with D tentatively TRBD1 (6 bases). The germline V gene has CDR1 KGHSH and CDR2 LQKENI. Trimming stripped 0 bases from V and 9 bases from J, with 8 bases between. CDR3 size: 12 residues.

In this sample, this clonotype turned up many times. This chain connects TRBV6-5 to TRBJ2-5; weak D call: TRBD1 (6 bases). CDR1 is MNHEY, CDR2 SVGAGI, per germline. The V gene lost 2 bases and the J gene lost 3 bases, with 13 bases spanning the gap. The CDR3 totals 15 residues. CDR3 sequence reads: CASSYGTGSEETQYF. The CDR3, as DNA: TGTGCCAGCAGTTACGGAACAGGGAGTGAAGAGACCCAGTACTTC.

To note about this clonotype: A clone one base away is much larger, so this may be a read error. The chain is built from TRBV4-3 and TRBJ1-1, with no clear D. CDR1 and CDR2 (germline): LGHNA, YSLEER. This CDR3 is 15 amino acids long. CDR3 sequence (DNA): TGCGCCAGCAGCCAAGAAGGCCACTTGAACACTGAAGCTTCCTTT. Translating it yields CASSQEGHLNTEASF.